These T cell receptor beta chains were read from a single sample in a study of TIL therapy for anti-PD-1-resistant metastatic lung cancer. Sequenced by immunoSEQ multiplex PCR; TCRdb stores in-frame clones only, minus some. The profile shows about 95,000 clones, roughly 65% of them singletons. The sequences come from tumor tissue, collected at baseline. The source of these receptors is a person aged 25 to 85 with non-small cell lung cancer. Both conserved end residues are part of each CDR3. The order of the fields is J gene, V gene, clone size, D gene, CDR3 DNA, CDR3 protein. The D gene is left open where the match is weak. A clone size is listed for some rows: how often the clone was seen (once, few, many), or a class if it is expanded.

j_gene: TRBJ2-2
v_gene: TRBV24-1
abundance: few
d_gene: TRBD2
CDR3nt: TGTGCCACCGGGGGAGGGGTTGCGAACACCGGGGAGCTGTTTTTT
CDR3aa: CATGGGVANTGELFF

j_gene: TRBJ2-4
v_gene: TRBV6-1
abundance: few
d_gene: NA
CDR3nt: TGTGCCAGCAGTGAGGACGGAAACATTCAGTACTTC
CDR3aa: CASSEDGNIQYF

j_gene: TRBJ2-7
v_gene: TRBV5-1
abundance: NA
d_gene: TRBD1
CDR3nt: TGCGCCAGCAGCTGGACAGGGGTACACGAGCAGTACTTC
CDR3aa: CASSWTGVHEQYF

j_gene: TRBJ1-2
v_gene: TRBV11-2
abundance: NA
d_gene: NA
CDR3nt: TGTGCCAGCAGTTCCAGGGATAACTATGGCTACACCTTC
CDR3aa: CASSSRDNYGYTF

j_gene: TRBJ2-7
v_gene: TRBV6-5
abundance: NA
d_gene: NA
CDR3nt: TGTGCCAGCAGTACGCGGGGAAACTACGAGCAGTACTTC
CDR3aa: CASSTRGNYEQYF

j_gene: TRBJ2-5
v_gene: TRBV5-1
abundance: NA
d_gene: NA
CDR3nt: TGCGCCAGCAGCTTGGAGGCCCTCGGGACCCAGTACTTC
CDR3aa: CASSLEALGTQYF

j_gene: TRBJ1-1
v_gene: TRBV9
abundance: NA
d_gene: NA
CDR3nt: TGTGCCAGCAGCGTAGGGGTAGGTGGGGACACTGAAGCTTTCTTT
CDR3aa: CASSVGVGGDTEAFF

j_gene: TRBJ2-2
v_gene: TRBV18
abundance: NA
d_gene: NA
CDR3nt: TGTGCCAGCTCACCACCCCAGGGTCACACCGGGGAGCTGTTTTTT
CDR3aa: CASSPPQGHTGELFF

j_gene: TRBJ2-5
v_gene: TRBV24-1
abundance: NA
d_gene: NA
CDR3nt: TGTGCCACCAGTGATTCCGGGGTCAGGAAAGAGACCCAGTACTTC
CDR3aa: CATSDSGVRKETQYF

j_gene: TRBJ1-1
v_gene: TRBV19
abundance: NA
d_gene: TRBD1
CDR3nt: TGTGCCAGTAGGAGACAGGGGGCTGAAGCTTTCTTT
CDR3aa: CASRRQGAEAFF

j_gene: TRBJ2-2
v_gene: TRBV4-3
abundance: few
d_gene: TRBD2
CDR3nt: TGCGCCAGCAGCCCCTCGGAGGGTAGCGGGAGTTACGGGGAGCTGTTTTTT
CDR3aa: CASSPSEGSGSYGELFF

j_gene: TRBJ1-3
v_gene: TRBV28
abundance: few
d_gene: NA
CDR3nt: TGTGCCAGCAGTTCAATGAACTCTGGAAACACCATATATTTT
CDR3aa: CASSSMNSGNTIYF

j_gene: TRBJ2-3
v_gene: TRBV9
abundance: few
d_gene: NA
CDR3nt: TGTGCCAGCAGCGTAGCCTCAAGGGGGACTTACACAGATACGCAGTATTTT
CDR3aa: CASSVASRGTYTDTQYF

j_gene: TRBJ2-1
v_gene: TRBV27
abundance: NA
d_gene: TRBD2
CDR3nt: TGTGCCAGCAGTTTCGGCGGCGGGAGTTTAACCTACAATGAGCAGTTCTTC
CDR3aa: CASSFGGGSLTYNEQFF

j_gene: TRBJ2-2
v_gene: TRBV27
abundance: few
d_gene: TRBD1
CDR3nt: TGTGCCAGCAGATCAACAGGGGGCACCGGGGAGCTGTTTTTT
CDR3aa: CASRSTGGTGELFF

j_gene: TRBJ1-1
v_gene: TRBV7-2
abundance: few
d_gene: TRBD1
CDR3nt: TGTGCCAGCAGCTCCGTATTCCTATCAGGGGGCACTGAAGCTTTCTTT
CDR3aa: CASSSVFLSGGTEAFF

j_gene: TRBJ2-3
v_gene: TRBV7-3
abundance: NA
d_gene: NA
CDR3nt: TGTGCCAGCAGCTTAGGCGGGCGCGGGGGCACAGATACGCAGTATTTT
CDR3aa: CASSLGGRGGTDTQYF

j_gene: TRBJ2-7
v_gene: TRBV29-1
abundance: NA
d_gene: NA
CDR3nt: TGCAGCGCAGTCAGGGACTCGGGCTACGAGCAGTACTTC
CDR3aa: CSAVRDSGYEQYF

j_gene: TRBJ2-2
v_gene: TRBV29-1
abundance: NA
d_gene: NA
CDR3nt: TGCAGCGCGGGGGGCCATAACACCGGGGAGCTGTTTTTT
CDR3aa: CSAGGHNTGELFF

j_gene: TRBJ2-7
v_gene: TRBV6-4
abundance: NA
d_gene: NA
CDR3nt: TGTGCCAGCAGTGACTCGAAGACAAGGGGGTTCTACGAGCAGTACTTC
CDR3aa: CASSDSKTRGFYEQYF

j_gene: TRBJ2-3
v_gene: TRBV3-1/TRBV3-2
abundance: NA
d_gene: NA
CDR3nt: TGTGCCAGCAGCCAAGATCGTAGCGGCGGTACAGATACGCAGTATTTT
CDR3aa: CASSQDRSGGTDTQYF

j_gene: TRBJ2-1
v_gene: TRBV5-1
abundance: NA
d_gene: TRBD2
CDR3nt: TGCGCCAGCAGCCTCTGGACTAGCGGGGGGGCCTCCTACAATGAGCAGTTCTTC
CDR3aa: CASSLWTSGGASYNEQFF

j_gene: TRBJ2-3
v_gene: TRBV29-1
abundance: few
d_gene: TRBD2
CDR3nt: TGCAGCGTTGGACCCCGCCCCGCGGGACTAGCGGACCTGAGGTATACGCAGTATTTT
CDR3aa: CSVGPRPAGLADLRYTQYF

j_gene: TRBJ1-2
v_gene: TRBV7-9
abundance: few
d_gene: NA
CDR3nt: TGTGCCAGTATTTTATATGAATCCTATGGCTACACCTTC
CDR3aa: CASILYESYGYTF

j_gene: TRBJ2-1
v_gene: TRBV5-1
abundance: NA
d_gene: TRBD1
CDR3nt: TGCGCCAGCGGGACAGGTCCCAATGAGCAGTTCTTC
CDR3aa: CASGTGPNEQFF

j_gene: TRBJ2-3
v_gene: TRBV10-1
abundance: NA
d_gene: NA
CDR3nt: TGCGCCAGCGCCCCGGGGGCGCGAGGAGATACGCAGTATTTT
CDR3aa: CASAPGARGDTQYF

j_gene: TRBJ2-5
v_gene: TRBV7-3
abundance: once
d_gene: NA
CDR3nt: TGTGCCAGCAGCTTGGGACCATCACCCCAAGAGACCCAGTACTTC
CDR3aa: CASSLGPSPQETQYF

j_gene: TRBJ2-3
v_gene: TRBV28
abundance: NA
d_gene: NA
CDR3nt: TGTGCCAGCAGTTTATACCCAACAGATACGCAGTATTTT
CDR3aa: CASSLYPTDTQYF

j_gene: TRBJ2-7
v_gene: TRBV7-9
abundance: NA
d_gene: NA
CDR3nt: TGTGCCAGCAGCTTACTAGAAGGTTTCTCCTACGAGCAGTACTTC
CDR3aa: CASSLLEGFSYEQYF